This section outlines one TCR beta chain sequence together with its context. From its re-call of the 5' RACE reads, TCRdb lists each CDR3 protein once, without DNA. In total, the table holds some 300,000 distinct CDR3 sequences. This entry comes from a study of T cells expressing NK-cell markers. Germline values: CDR1 DFQATT, CDR2 SNEGSKA (reference sequence). The CDR3 totals 14 residues. The TCR sequence derives from a man aged 18 to 30 in good health. The sequenced sample consisted of blood T cells: a sorted CD56 or NKG2C T cell subset, CD4+ or CD8+ T cells, or bulk PBMC T cells (not recorded which). The rearrangement uses TRBV20-1 and TRBJ1-1; the TCRdb D gene call, TRBD1, has no DNA to confirm it. CDR3 amino acids: CSAREWTGRTEAFF.